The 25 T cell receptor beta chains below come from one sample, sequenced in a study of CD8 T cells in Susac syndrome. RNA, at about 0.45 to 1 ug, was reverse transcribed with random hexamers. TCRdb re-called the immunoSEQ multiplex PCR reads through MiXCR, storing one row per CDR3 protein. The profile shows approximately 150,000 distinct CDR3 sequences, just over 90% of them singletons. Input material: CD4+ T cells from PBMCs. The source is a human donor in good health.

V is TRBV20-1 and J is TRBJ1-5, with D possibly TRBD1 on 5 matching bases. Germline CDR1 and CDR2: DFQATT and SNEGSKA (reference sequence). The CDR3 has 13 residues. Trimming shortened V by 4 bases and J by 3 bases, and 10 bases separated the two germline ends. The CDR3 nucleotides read TGCAGTGCTACTAAACAGGACAATCAGCCCCAGCATTTT. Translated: CSATKQDNQPQHF.

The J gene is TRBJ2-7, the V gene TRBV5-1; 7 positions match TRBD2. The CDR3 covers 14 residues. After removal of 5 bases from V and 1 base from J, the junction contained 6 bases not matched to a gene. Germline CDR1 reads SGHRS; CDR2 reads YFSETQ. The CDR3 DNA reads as TGCGCCAGCAGGGCTAGCGGTAGATCCTACGAGCAGTACTTC. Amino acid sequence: CASRASGRSYEQYF.

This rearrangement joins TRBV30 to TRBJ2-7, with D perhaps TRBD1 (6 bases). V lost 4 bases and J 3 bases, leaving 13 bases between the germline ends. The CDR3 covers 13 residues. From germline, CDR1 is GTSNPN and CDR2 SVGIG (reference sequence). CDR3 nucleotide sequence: TGTGCCTGGAACCGGGACAAATACTACGAGCAGTACTTC. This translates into CAWNRDKYYEQYF.

In DNA, the CDR3 is TGCGCCAGCAGCTTTTCGTACCAAGAGACCCAGTACTTC. Protein: CASSFSYQETQYF. The rearrangement joins TRBV5-1 to TRBJ2-5, with D unresolved. This CDR3 is built from 13 residues. Germline V gives CDR1 SGHRS, CDR2 YFSETQ. The V and J ends lost 2 bases and 0 bases respectively, with 5 bases between them.

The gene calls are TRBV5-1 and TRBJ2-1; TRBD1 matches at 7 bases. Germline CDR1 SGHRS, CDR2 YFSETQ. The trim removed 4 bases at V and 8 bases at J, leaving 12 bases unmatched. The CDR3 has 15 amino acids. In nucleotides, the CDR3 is TGCGCCAGCAGCAACCGACAGGGATTGAACGATGAGCAGTTCTTC. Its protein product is CASSNRQGLNDEQFF.

This CDR3 reads CATRGGAGGISQYF. The CDR3 coding sequence is TGTGCCACCCGGGGGGGAGCGGGGGGCATTTCGCAGTATTTT. This chain links TRBV7-9 with TRBJ2-3, with 9 bases lining up with TRBD2. The V gene's germline CDR1 is SEHNR and CDR2 FQNEAQ (reference sequence). Trimming at V came to 10 bases and at J to 10 bases, leaving 15 bases not matched to a gene. This CDR3 has 14 residues.

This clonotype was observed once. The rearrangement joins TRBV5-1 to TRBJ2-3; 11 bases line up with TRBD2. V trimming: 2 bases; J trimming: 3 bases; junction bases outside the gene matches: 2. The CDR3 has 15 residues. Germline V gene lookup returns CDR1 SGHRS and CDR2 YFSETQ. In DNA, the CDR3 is TGCGCCAGCAGCTTCCTAGCGGGAGGAACAGATACGCAGTATTTT. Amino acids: CASSFLAGGTDTQYF.

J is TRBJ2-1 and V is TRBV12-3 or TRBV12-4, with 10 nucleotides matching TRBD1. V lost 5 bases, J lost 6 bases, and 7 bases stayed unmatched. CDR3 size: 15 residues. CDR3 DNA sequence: TGTGCCAGCAGTCCCGGACAGGGGGACATCAATGAGCAGTTCTTC. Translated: CASSPGQGDINEQFF.

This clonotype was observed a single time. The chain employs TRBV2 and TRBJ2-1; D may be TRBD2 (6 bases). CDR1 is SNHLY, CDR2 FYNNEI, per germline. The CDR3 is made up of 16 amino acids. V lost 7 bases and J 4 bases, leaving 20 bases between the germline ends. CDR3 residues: CASIRGHGSGYNEQFF. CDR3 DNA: TGTGCCAGCATAAGAGGACACGGGAGTGGATACAATGAGCAGTTCTTC. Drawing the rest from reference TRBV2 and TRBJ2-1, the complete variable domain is EPEVTQTPSHQVTQMGQEVILRCVPISNHLYFYWYRQILGQKVEFLVSFYNNEISEKSEIFDDQFSVERPDGSNFTLKIRSTKLEDSAMYFCASIRGHGSGYNEQFFGPGTRLTVL.

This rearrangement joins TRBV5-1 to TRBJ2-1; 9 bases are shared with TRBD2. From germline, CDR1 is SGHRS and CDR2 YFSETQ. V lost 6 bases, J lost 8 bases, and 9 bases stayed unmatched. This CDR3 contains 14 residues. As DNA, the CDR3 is TGCGCCAGCATCCCCGGGACTAGCAGGGATGAGCAGTTCTTC. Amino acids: CASIPGTSRDEQFF. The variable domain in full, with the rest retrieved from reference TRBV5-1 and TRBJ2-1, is KAGVTQTPRYLIKTRGQQVTLSCSPISGHRSVSWYQQTPGQGLQFLFEYFSETQRNKGNFPGRFSGRQFSNSRSEMNVSTLELGDSALYLCASIPGTSRDEQFFGPGTRLTVL.

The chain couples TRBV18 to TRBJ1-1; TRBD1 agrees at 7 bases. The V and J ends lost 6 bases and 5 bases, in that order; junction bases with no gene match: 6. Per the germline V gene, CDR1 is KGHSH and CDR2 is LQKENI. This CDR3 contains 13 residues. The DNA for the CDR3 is TGTGCCAGCTCTAAGGGGGCGAGGACTGAAGCTTTCTTT. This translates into CASSKGARTEAFF.

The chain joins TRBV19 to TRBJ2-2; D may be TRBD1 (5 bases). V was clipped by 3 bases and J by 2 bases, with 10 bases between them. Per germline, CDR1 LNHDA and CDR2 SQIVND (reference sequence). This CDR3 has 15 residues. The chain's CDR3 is CASSILDSNTGELFF. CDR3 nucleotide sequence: TGTGCCAGTAGTATTCTCGACAGTAACACCGGGGAGCTGTTTTTT. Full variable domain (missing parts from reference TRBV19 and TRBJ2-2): DGGITQSPKYLFRKEGQNVTLSCEQNLNHDAMYWYRQDPGQGLRLIYYSQIVNDFQKGDIAEGYSVSREKKESFPLTVTSAQKNPTAFYLCASSILDSNTGELFFGEGSRLTVL.

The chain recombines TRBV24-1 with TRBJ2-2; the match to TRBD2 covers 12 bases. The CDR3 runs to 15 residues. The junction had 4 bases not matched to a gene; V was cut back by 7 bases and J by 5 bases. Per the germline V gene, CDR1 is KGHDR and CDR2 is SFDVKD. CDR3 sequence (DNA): TGTGCCACCAGATCGACTAGCGGGAGTACCGGGGAGCTGTTTTTT. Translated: CATRSTSGSTGELFF.

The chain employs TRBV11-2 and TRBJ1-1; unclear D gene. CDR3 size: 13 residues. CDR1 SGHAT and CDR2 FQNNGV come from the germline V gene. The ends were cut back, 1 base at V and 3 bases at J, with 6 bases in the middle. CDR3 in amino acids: CASSLGEDTEAFF. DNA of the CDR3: TGTGCCAGCAGCTTAGGAGAGGACACTGAAGCTTTCTTT.

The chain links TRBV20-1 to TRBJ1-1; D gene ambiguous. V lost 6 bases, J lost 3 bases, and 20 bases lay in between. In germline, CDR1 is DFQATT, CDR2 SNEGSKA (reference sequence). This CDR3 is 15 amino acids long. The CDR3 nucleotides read TGCAGTGCCCGGCGGTTCGGTAGTTGGGACACTGAAGCTTTCTTT. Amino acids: CSARRFGSWDTEAFF.

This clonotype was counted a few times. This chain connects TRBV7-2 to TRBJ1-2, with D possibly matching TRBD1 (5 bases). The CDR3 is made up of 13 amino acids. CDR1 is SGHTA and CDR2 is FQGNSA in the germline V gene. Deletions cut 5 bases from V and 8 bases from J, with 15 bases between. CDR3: CASSLRQGGGYTF. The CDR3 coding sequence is TGTGCCAGCAGCCTACGGCAGGGTGGAGGCTACACCTTC.

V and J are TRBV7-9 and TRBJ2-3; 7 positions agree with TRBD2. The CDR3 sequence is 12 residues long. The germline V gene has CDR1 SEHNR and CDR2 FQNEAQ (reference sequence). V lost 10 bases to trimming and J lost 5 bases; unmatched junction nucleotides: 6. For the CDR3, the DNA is TGTGCCACTCTGGGGGGGGGAGATACGCAGTATTTT. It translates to CATLGGGDTQYF.

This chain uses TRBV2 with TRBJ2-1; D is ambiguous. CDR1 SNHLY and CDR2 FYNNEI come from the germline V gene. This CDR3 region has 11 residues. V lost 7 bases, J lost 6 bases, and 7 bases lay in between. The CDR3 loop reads CASTLSNEQFF. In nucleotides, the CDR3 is TGTGCCAGCACCCTCAGCAATGAGCAGTTCTTC.

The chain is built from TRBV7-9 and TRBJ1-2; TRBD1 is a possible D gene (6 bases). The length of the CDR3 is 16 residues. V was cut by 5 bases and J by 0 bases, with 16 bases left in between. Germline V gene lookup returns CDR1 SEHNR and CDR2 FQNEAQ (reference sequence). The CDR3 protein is CASSLGGGRANYGYTF. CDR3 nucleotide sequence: TGTGCCAGCAGCCTAGGGGGGGGGCGAGCTAACTATGGCTACACCTTC. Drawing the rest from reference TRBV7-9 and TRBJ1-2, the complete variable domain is DTGVSQNPRHKITKRGQNVTFRCDPISEHNRLYWYRQTLGQGPEFLTYFQNEAQLEKSRLLSDRFSAERPKGSFSTLEIQRTEQGDSAMYLCASSLGGGRANYGYTFGSGTRLTVV.

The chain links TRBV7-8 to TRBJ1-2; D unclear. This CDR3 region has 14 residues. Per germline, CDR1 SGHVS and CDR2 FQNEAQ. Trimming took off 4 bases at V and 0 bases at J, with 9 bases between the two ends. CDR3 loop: CASSSRSANYGYTF. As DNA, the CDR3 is TGTGCCAGCAGCTCCCGGTCAGCTAACTATGGCTACACCTTC. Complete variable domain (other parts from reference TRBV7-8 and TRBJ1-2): GAGVSQSPRYKVAKRGQDVALRCDPISGHVSLFWYQQALGQGPEFLTYFQNEAQLDKSGLPSDRFFAERPEGSVSTLKIQRTQQEDSAVYLCASSSRSANYGYTFGSGTRLTVV.

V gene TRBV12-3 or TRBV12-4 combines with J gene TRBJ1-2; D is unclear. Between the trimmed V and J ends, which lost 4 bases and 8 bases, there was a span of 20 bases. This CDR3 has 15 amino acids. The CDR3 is CASSSQASRTEGYTF. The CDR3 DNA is TGTGCCAGCAGTTCCCAGGCCTCAAGGACGGAGGGCTACACCTTC.

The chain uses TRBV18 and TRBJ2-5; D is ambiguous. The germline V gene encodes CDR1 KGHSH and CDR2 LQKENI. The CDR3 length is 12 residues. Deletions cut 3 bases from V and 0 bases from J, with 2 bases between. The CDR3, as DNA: TGTGCCAGCTCACCGTACCAAGAGACCCAGTACTTC. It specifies CASSPYQETQYF.

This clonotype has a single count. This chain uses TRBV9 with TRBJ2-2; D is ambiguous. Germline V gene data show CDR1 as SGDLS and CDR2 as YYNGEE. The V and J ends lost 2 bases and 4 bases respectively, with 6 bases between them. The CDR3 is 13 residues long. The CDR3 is CASSVSATGELFF. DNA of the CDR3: TGTGCCAGCAGCGTGTCGGCCACCGGGGAGCTGTTTTTT.

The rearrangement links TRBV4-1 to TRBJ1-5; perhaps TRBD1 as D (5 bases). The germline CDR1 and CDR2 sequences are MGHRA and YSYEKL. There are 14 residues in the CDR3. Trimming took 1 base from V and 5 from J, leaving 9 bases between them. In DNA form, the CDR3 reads TGCGCCAGCAGCCAAGGGGGCCGGTATCAGCCCCAGCATTTT. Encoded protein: CASSQGGRYQPQHF.

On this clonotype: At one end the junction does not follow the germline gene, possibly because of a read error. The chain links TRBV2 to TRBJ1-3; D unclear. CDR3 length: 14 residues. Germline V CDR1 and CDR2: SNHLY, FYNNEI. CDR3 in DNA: TGTGCCAGCAGCTGGATGAGCTCTGAAAACACCATATATTTT. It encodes CASSWMSSENTIYF.